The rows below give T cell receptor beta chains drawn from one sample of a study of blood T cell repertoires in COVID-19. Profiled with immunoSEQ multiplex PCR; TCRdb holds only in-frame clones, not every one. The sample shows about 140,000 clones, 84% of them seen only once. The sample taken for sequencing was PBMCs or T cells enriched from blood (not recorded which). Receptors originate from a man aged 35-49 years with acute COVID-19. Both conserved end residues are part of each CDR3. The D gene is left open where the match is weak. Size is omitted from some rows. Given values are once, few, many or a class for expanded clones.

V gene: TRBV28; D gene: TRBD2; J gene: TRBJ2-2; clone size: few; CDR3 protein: CASTPLAGEHGELFF; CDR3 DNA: TGTGCCAGCACCCCTCTAGCGGGAGAACACGGGGAGCTGTTTTTT
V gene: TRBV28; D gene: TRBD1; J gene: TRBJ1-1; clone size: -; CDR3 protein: CASNHRGPNTEAFF; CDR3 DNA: TGTGCCAGCAACCACAGGGGTCCGAACACTGAAGCTTTCTTT
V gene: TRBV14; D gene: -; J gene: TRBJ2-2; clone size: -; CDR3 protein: CASSQTGTGELFF; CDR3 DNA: TGTGCCAGCAGCCAAACAGGGACCGGGGAGCTGTTTTTT
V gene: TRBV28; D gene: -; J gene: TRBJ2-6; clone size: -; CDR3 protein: CASSLERAFSGANVLTF; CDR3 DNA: TGTGCCAGCAGTTTGGAGCGGGCCTTCTCTGGGGCCAACGTCCTGACTTTC
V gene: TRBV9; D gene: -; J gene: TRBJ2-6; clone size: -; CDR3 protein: CASSSSGANVLTF; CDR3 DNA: TGTGCCAGCAGTAGTTCTGGGGCCAACGTCCTGACTTTC
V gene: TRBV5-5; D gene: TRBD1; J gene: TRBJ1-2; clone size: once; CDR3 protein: CASTMDRAYYGYTF; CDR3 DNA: TGTGCCAGCACTATGGACAGGGCCTACTATGGCTACACCTTC
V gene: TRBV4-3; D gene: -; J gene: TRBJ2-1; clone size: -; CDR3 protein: CASSQEVERPSYNEQFF; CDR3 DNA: TGCGCCAGCAGCCAAGAGGTGGAGCGGCCCTCCTACAATGAGCAGTTCTTC
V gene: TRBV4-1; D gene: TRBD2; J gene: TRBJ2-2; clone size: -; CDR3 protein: CASSQGLAGVGTGELFF; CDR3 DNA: TGCGCCAGCAGCCAAGGACTAGCGGGGGTTGGCACCGGGGAGCTGTTTTTT
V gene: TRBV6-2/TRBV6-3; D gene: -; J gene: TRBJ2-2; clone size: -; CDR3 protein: CASSERTNTGELFF; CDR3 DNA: TGTGCCAGCAGTGAGCGAACGAACACCGGGGAGCTGTTTTTT
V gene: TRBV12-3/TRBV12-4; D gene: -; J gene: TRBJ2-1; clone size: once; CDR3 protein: CASSPRGAEQFF; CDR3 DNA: TGTGCCAGCAGTCCTCGGGGAGCTGAGCAGTTCTTC